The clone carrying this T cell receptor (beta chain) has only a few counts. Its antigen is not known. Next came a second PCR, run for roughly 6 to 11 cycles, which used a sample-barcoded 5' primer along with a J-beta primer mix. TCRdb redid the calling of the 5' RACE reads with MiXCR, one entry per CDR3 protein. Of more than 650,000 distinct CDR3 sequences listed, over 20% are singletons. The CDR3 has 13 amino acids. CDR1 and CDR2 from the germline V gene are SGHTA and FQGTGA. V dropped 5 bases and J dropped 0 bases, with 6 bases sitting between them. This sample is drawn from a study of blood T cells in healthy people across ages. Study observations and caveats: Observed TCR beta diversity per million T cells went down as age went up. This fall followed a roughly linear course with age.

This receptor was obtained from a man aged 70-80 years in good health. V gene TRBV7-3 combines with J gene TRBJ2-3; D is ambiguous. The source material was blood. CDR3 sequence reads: CASSNPSTDTQYF. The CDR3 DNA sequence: TGTGCCAGCAGCAACCCTAGCACAGATACGCAGTATTTT.